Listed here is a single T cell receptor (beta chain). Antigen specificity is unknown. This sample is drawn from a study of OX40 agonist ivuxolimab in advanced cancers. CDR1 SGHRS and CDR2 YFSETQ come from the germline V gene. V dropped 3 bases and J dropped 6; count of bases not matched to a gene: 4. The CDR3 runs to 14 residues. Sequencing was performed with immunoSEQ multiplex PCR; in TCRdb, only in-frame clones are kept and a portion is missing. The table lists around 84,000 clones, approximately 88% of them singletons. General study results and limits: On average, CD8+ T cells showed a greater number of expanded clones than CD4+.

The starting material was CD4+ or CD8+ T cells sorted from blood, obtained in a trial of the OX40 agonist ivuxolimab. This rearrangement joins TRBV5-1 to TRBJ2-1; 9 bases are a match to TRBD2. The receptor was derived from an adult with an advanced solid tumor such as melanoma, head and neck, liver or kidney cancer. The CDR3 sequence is CASSWAGGSNEQFF. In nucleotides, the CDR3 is TGCGCCAGCAGCTGGGCGGGAGGGTCCAATGAGCAGTTCTTC.